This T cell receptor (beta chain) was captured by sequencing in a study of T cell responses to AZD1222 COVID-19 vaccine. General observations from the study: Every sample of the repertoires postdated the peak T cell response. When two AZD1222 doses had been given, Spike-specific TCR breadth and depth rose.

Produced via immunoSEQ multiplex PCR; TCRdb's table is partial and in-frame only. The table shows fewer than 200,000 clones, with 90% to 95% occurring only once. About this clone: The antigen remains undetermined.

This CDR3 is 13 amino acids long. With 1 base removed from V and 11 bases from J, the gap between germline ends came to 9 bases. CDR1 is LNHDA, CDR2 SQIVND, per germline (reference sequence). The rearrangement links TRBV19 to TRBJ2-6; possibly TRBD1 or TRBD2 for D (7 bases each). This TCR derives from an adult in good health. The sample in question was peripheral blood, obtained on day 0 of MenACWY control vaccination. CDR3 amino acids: CASSIAGGDVLTF. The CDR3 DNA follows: TGTGCCAGTAGTATAGCAGGGGGGGACGTCCTGACTTTC.